These 9 T cell receptor beta chains were sequenced from one sample in a study of T-cell reconstitution after alpha-beta-depleted transplantation in children. Unique molecular identifiers were used in preparing the TCRbeta library. TCRdb used MiXCR to reprocess the PCR reads, holding one entry per CDR3 protein. The profile shows some 500,000 distinct CDR3 sequences, around 18% of them singletons. Specimen: PBMCs from the stem cell graft donor, collected from the stem cell graft. The source is a human donor who donated a stem cell graft to a child with acute lymphoblastic leukemia.

The chain carries TRBV6-5 and TRBJ2-1; 14 bases map to TRBD2. Trimming at V came to 4 bases and at J to 6 bases, leaving 5 bases not matched to a gene. This CDR3 region has 16 residues. Per germline, CDR1 MNHEY and CDR2 SVGAGI. The CDR3 here is CASSFGTSGSLNEQFF. Here the CDR3 DNA reads TGTGCCAGCAGTTTTGGGACTAGCGGGAGTCTCAATGAGCAGTTCTTC.

J is TRBJ2-7 and V is TRBV4-2, with D tentatively TRBD1 (5 bases). Deletions cut 0 bases from V and 4 bases from J, with 16 bases between. The CDR3 sequence is 16 residues long. Germline values: CDR1 LGHNA, CDR2 YNFKEQ. The CDR3 loop reads CASSQDIRRGRYEQYF. DNA of the CDR3: TGTGCCAGCAGCCAAGATATTCGAAGGGGTCGGTACGAGCAGTACTTC.

CDR3 sequence reads: CSARPYTSSYNSPLHF. Here the CDR3 DNA reads TGCAGTGCTAGGCCGTACACCAGCTCCTATAATTCACCCCTCCACTTT. V is TRBV20-1 and J is TRBJ1-6; D is undetermined. CDR1 is DFQATT, CDR2 SNEGSKA, per germline (reference sequence). The CDR3 extends over 16 amino acids. The germline V and J ends were trimmed by 3 bases and 0 bases, with 12 bases remaining between them.

The V gene is TRBV6-2 or TRBV6-3, the J gene TRBJ2-7; 10 bases agree with TRBD2. After removal of 6 bases from V and 0 bases from J, the junction contained 17 bases not matched to a gene. The germline CDR1 and CDR2 sequences are MNHEY and SVGEGT. The CDR3 length is 19 residues. CDR3 loop: CASSPRISGRPLSSYEQYF. CDR3 DNA: TGTGCCAGCAGCCCACGAATTAGCGGGAGGCCCCTTAGCTCCTACGAGCAGTACTTC.

In its sample, this clonotype was seen a few times. At one end the junction does not follow the germline gene, possibly because of a read error. The rearrangement uses TRBV12-3 or TRBV12-4 and TRBJ1-2; D gene unclear. CDR3 length: 10 amino acids. CDR3 sequence (DNA): TGTGCCAGCAGTTACGGACCGGGATCCTTC. Encoded protein: CASSYGPGSF.

V gene TRBV20-1 combines with J gene TRBJ1-5; possibly TRBD1 for D (5 bases). CDR3 length: 16 amino acids. Germline CDR1 and CDR2: DFQATT and SNEGSKA (reference sequence). V was shortened by 6 bases and J by 0 bases, with 18 bases between the two germline ends. The CDR3, as DNA: TGCAGTGCGGCCACTGTTGACAGATTTAGCAATCAGCCCCAGCATTTT. It yields the protein CSAATVDRFSNQPQHF.

The table lists this clonotype with a few counts. The chain links TRBV6-5 to TRBJ2-1; TRBD2 matches at 8 bases. V gave up 2 bases and J gave up 7 bases; unmatched junction bases: 7. CDR3 length equals 15 residues. Germline V gene lookup returns CDR1 MNHEY and CDR2 SVGAGI. The CDR3 nucleotides are TGTGCCAGCAGTTACGAGTCGGGAGGGGATAATGAGCAGTTCTTC. Encoded protein: CASSYESGGDNEQFF.

This clonotype was picked up a small number of times. The V and J genes are TRBV12-3 or TRBV12-4 and TRBJ1-1, with a weak D call TRBD1 (6 bases). The V and J ends lost 7 bases and 7 bases respectively, with 16 bases between them. There are 13 residues in the CDR3. As DNA, the CDR3 is TGTGCCAGCACCTTGGGACACCATTATGAAGCTTTCTTT. It translates to CASTLGHHYEAFF.

The chain is built from TRBV27 and TRBJ2-2; D is ambiguous. This CDR3 spans 13 amino acids. Trimming stripped 0 bases from V and 5 bases from J, with 4 bases between. Per germline, CDR1 MNHEY and CDR2 SMNVEV (reference sequence). The CDR3 nucleotides read TGTGCCAGCAGTTTATCGCGTACCGGGGAGCTGTTTTTT. This translates into CASSLSRTGELFF.